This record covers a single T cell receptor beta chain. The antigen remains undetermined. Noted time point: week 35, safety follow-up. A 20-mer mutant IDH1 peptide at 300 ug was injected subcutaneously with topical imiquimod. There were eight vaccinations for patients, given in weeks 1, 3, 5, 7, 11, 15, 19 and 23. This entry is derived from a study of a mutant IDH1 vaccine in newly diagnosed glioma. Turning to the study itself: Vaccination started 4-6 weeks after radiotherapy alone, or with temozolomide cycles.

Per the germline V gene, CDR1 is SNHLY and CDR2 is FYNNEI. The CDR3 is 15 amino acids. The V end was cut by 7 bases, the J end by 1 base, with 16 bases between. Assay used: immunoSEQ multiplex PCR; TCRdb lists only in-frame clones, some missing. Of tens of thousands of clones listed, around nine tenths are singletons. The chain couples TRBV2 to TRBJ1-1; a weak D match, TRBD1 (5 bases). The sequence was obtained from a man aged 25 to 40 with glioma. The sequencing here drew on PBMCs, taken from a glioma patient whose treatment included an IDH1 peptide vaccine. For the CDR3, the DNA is TGTGCCAGCATTCTGGACACGCCCTGGAACACTGAAGCTTTCTTT. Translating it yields CASILDTPWNTEAFF.